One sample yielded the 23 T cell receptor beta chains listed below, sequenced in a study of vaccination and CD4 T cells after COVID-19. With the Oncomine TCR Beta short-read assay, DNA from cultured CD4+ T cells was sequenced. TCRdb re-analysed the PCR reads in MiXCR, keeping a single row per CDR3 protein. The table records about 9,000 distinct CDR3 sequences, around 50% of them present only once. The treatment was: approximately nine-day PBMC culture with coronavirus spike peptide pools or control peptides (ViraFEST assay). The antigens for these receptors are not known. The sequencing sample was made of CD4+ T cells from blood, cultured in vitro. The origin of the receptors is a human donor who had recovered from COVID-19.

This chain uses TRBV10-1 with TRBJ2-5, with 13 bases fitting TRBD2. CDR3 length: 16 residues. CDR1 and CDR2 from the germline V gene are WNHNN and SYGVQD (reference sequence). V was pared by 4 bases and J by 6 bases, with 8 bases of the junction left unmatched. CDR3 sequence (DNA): TGCGCCAGCAGTGCGGTCGGGACTAGCGGGATCAAGACCCAGTACTTC. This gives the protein CASSAVGTSGIKTQYF.

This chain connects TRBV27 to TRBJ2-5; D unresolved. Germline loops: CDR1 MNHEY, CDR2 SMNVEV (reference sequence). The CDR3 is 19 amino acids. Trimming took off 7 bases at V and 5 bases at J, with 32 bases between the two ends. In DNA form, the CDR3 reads TGTGCCAGCATGAGTGTGGATGAGTTGCAGATCCCCATTGGGGAGACCCAGTACTTC. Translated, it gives CASMSVDELQIPIGETQYF.

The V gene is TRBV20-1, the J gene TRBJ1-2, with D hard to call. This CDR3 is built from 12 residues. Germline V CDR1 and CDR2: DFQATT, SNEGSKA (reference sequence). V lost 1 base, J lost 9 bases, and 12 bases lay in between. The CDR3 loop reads CSARGSGRSYTF. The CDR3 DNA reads TGCAGTGCTAGAGGATCTGGGCGAAGCTACACCTTC.

CDR3 protein: CAISESTRTANTEAFF. In DNA, the CDR3 is TGTGCCATCAGTGAGTCCACACGGACAGCGAACACTGAAGCTTTCTTT. The gene calls are TRBV10-3 and TRBJ1-1; D might be TRBD1 (6 bases). The CDR3 is 16 amino acids. Germline V gives CDR1 ENHRY, CDR2 SYGVKD. Trimming stripped 0 bases from V and 1 base from J, with 12 bases between.

DNA of the CDR3: TGTGCCAGCAGCTTACCGGCAGGTTCGATGAACACTGAAGCTTTCTTT. Translating it yields CASSLPAGSMNTEAFF. The V call is TRBV7-2, the J call TRBJ1-1; D is undetermined. CDR3 length: 16 amino acids. The germline CDR1 and CDR2 sequences are SGHTA and FQGNSA. Trimming stripped 2 bases from V and 0 bases from J, with 13 bases between.

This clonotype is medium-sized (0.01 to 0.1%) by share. CDR3 sequence (DNA): TGTGCCAGCAGTTACATATTGGTCTCGGATGGCTACACCTTC. Amino acid sequence: CASSYILVSDGYTF. J is TRBJ1-2 and V is TRBV6-2 or TRBV6-3; D unclear. Between the trimmed V and J ends, which lost 2 bases and 6 bases, there was a span of 13 bases. CDR1 and CDR2 from the germline V gene are MNHEY and SVGEGT. The CDR3 covers 14 residues.

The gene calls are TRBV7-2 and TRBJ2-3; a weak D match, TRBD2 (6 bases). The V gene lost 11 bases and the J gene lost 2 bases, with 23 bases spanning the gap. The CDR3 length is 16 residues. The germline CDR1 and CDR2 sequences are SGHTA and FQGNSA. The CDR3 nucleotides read TGTGCCGGAAGAGATCGGGCGGGACTCATCACAGATACGCAGTATTTT. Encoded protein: CAGRDRAGLITDTQYF. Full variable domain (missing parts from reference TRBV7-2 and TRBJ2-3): GAGVSQSPSNKVTEKGKDVELRCDPISGHTALYWYRQSLGQGLEFLIYFQGNSAPDKSGLPSDRFSAERTGGSVSTLTIQRTQQEDSAVYLCAGRDRAGLITDTQYFGPGTRLTVL.

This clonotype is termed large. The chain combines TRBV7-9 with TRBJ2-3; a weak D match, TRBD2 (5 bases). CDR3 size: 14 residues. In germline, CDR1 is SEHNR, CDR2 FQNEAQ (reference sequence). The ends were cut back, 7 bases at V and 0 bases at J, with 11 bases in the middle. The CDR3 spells CASTLEYSTDTQYF. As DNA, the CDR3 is TGTGCCAGCACACTAGAATATAGCACAGATACGCAGTATTTT.

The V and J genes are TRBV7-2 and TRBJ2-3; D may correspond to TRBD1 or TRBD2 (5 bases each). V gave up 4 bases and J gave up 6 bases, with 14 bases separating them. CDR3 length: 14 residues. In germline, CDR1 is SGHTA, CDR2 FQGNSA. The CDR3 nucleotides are TGTGCCAGCAGCTCCCGCATCGGGGCTGATACGCAGTATTTT. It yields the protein CASSSRIGADTQYF. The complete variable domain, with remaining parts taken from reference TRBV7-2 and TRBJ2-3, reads GAGVSQSPSNKVTEKGKDVELRCDPISGHTALYWYRQSLGQGLEFLIYFQGNSAPDKSGLPSDRFSAERTGGSVSTLTIQRTQQEDSAVYLCASSSRIGADTQYFGPGTRLTVL.

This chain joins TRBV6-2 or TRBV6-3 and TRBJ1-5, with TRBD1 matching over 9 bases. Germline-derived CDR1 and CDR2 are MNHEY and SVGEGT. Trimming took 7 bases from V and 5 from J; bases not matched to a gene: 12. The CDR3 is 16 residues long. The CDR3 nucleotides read TGTGCCAGCACATCTCTAAGGACAGGGGTGCATCAGCCCCAGCATTTT. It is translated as CASTSLRTGVHQPQHF.

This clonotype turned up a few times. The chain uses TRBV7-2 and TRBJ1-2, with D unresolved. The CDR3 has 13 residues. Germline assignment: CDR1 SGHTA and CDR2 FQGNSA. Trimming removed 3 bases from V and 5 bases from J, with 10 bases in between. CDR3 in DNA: TGTGCCAGCAGCTTTGACGGACTATATGGCTACACCTTC. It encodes CASSFDGLYGYTF.

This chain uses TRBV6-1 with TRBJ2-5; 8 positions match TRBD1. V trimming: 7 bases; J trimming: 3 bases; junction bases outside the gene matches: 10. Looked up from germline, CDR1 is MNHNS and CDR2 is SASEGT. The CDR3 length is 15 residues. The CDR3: CASKQGDSNEETQYF. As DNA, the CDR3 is TGTGCCAGCAAACAGGGGGACAGTAATGAAGAGACCCAGTACTTC.

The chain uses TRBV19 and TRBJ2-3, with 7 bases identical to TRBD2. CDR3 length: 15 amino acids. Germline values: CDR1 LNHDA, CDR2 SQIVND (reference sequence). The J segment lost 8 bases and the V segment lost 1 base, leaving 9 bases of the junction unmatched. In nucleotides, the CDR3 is TGTGCCAGTAGTATAGTGGCTAGCGGAAAGGGTACGCAGTATTTT. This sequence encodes CASSIVASGKGTQYF.

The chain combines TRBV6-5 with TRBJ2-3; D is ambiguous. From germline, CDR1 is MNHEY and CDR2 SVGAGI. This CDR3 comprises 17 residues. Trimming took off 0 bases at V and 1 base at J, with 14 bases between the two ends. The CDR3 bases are TGTGCCAGCAGTTACTCGATGTCCGGCGCGGGCACAGATACGCAGTATTTT. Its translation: CASSYSMSGAGTDTQYF.

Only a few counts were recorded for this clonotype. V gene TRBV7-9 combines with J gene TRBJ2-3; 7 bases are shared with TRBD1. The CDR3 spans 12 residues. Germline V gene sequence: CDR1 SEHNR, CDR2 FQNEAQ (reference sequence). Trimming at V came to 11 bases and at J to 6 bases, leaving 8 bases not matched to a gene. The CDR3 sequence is CAGNRGADTQYF. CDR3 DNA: TGTGCCGGCAACAGGGGTGCGGATACGCAGTATTTT.

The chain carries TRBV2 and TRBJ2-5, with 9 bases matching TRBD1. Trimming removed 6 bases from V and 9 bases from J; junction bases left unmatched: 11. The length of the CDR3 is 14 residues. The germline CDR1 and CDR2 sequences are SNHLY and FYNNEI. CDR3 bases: TGTGCCAGCAGGAGGGAGGGACAGGGTTTGCCCCAGTACTTC. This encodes CASRREGQGLPQYF.

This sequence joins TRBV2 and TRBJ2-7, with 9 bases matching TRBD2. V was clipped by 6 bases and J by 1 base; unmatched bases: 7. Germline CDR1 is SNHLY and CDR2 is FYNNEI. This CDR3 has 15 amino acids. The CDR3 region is CASSLWAGGSYEQYF. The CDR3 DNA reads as TGTGCCAGCAGCCTGTGGGCGGGGGGGTCCTACGAGCAGTACTTC.

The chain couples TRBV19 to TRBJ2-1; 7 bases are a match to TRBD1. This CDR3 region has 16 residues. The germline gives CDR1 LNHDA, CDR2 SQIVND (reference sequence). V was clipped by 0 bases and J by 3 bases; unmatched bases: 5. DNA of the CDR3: TGTGCCAGTAGTATAGACGGGGACAGCCTCTACAATGAGCAGTTCTTC. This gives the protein CASSIDGDSLYNEQFF.

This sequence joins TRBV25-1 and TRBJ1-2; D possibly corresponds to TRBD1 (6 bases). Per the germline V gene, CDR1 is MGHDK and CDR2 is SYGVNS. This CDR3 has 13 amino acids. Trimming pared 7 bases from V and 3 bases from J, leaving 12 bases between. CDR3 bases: TGTGCCAGCAAGGGACAATACGACTATGGCTACACCTTC. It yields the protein CASKGQYDYGYTF.

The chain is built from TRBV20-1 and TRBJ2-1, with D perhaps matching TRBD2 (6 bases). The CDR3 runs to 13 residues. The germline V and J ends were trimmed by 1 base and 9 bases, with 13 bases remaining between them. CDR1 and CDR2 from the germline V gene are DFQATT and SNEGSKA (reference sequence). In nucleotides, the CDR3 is TGCAGTGCTAGAGTAAGTAGCGGTGTTGAGCAGTTCTTC. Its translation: CSARVSSGVEQFF.

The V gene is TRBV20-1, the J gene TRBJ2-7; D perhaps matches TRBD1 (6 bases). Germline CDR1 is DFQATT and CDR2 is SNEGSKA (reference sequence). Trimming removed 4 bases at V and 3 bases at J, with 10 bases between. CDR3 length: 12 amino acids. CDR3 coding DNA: TGCAGTGCTACGACAGGAATCTACGAGCAGTACTTC. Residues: CSATTGIYEQYF.

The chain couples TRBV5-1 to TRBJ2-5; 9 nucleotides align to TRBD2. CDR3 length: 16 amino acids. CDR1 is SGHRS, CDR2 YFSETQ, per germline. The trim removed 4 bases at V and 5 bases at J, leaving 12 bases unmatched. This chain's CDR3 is CASSLGFEAGGETQYF. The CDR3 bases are TGCGCCAGCAGCCTGGGATTTGAGGCGGGGGGGGAGACCCAGTACTTC.

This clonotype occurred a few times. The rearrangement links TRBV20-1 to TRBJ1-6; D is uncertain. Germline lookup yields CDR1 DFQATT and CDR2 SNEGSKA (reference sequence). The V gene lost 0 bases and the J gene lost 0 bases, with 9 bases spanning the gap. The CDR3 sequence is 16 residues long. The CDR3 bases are TGCAGTGCTAGAGATCCCAGGAACTCCTATAATTCACCCCTCCACTTT. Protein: CSARDPRNSYNSPLHF.